This TCR beta chain was observed in a study of cytomegalovirus exposure and HLA in healthy donors (TCRdb year 2017). At the level of the whole study: According to an earlier analysis of around 600 of the donors, about 180 million T cells yielded 117 million unique TCR beta sequences and 250 to 350 Gb of sequence data. An early release that covered some 640 HLA-typed donors contained around 300 gigabases of sequencing data and tens of millions of unique TCR sequences. Along with the roughly 700-subject first cohort, a separate validation cohort of some 130 different subjects was used. Using immunosequencing, the study profiled T cell repertoires from fewer than 850 subjects and related those repertoires to cytomegalovirus serostatus. Both class I and class II loci were covered by HLA typing, at four-digit resolution. Several DR-DQ haplotypes were treated as single units for association and clustering because of strong linkage in the cohort. The study combined high-throughput TCR immunosequencing, statistical association of individual TCRs with disease status, and machine learning to predict cytomegalovirus infection status. Among several hundred genotyped donors of the cohort, an average of roughly 230,000 unique TCR beta nucleotide sequences was sequenced per donor, of which approximately 19% were non-productive. A later genetic analysis used genome-wide SNP genotypes for about 60% of the roughly 670 donors, treating that subset as a discovery cohort. The later analysis used no new phenotypic data to find candidate immune exposures, relying instead on TCR beta sequences and their occurrence across donors. In an earlier analysis of roughly 600 of the donors, high-throughput TCR beta sequencing was used to judge whether each TCR beta V gene segment behaved as functional or pseudogenic. The number of donors typed differed by locus, with about 620-630 for A, B, C, DRB1 and DQB1, over 500 for DQA1, about 610 for DPA1, and about 450 for DPB1. The study was designed to test whether signatures of past pathogen exposure could be identified by cataloging public T cell receptors. All discovery cohort repertoires had been generated using a single sequencing platform. A later analysis re-examined previously published TCR beta repertoires from 500 to 700 donors and added high-resolution HLA genotyping to investigate patterns of TCR occurrence. Of the roughly 390 genotyped donors, more than 75% were placed in the genetic ancestry cluster associated with self-reported Caucasian donors. Donor age, sex, ethnicity and CMV serostatus were collected together with the repertoire data. Broad study findings and their caveats: In a later analysis, the rate of TCR association differed among HLA loci, with DRB1 alleles having the most associated TCRs and HLA-C alleles having the fewest. In vitro tests confirmed that a few of the cytomegalovirus-associated TCR beta chains recognize cytomegalovirus antigens. A later analysis reported that several top co-occurrence clusters appeared linked to parvovirus B19, influenza, CMV and Epstein-Barr virus. While some public TCRs were present in many individuals, most TCR sequences turned up only very rarely across donors. A later genetic analysis reported fewer N-insertions in productive TCRs among donors in an Asian-associated ancestry cluster than the roughly 700-donor mean. Roughly uniform sequencing depth across donors was assumed in presence/absence analyses, although this assumption may not hold. Because HLA typing was unavailable for some donors at each locus, only the typed subset was used in association tests. A further reported finding was that TCR beta sequences accurately predicted the HLA-A and HLA-B alleles for most subjects in the first cohort. The study listed 150 to 200 TCR beta chains as associated with cytomegalovirus. A group of highly shared sequence variants was considered likely to be a technical artifact of the sequencing pipeline. V-gene and J-gene trimming of TCR beta chains was associated with a missense DCLRE1C variant in a later genetic analysis, and the association was replicated in an independent cohort. Specific HLA alleles were associated with 15,000 to 20,000 TCR beta sequences at a false discovery rate of 0.05 in a later analysis. Some IMGT-functional V segments, including TRBV6-2 and TRBV6-3, could not be told apart with the 87-base-pair reads, so those segments were excluded. Strong co-occurrence of HLA alleles, especially DR and DQ, made assigning TCR associations to individual alleles difficult. In a later analysis, HLA-associated TCR beta chains showed more clonal expansion and lower generation probabilities than non-associated chains that were equally common. Linkage disequilibrium might explain the correlated functional status among segregating V segments, but an unknown experimental factor could not be ruled out. The authors suggested that the approach could potentially be extended to other disease states and immunological phenotypes. Because counts were too low, some 17 rarely observed V segments, including chromosome 9 orphons, were excluded from the earlier analysis of several hundred of the donors. An earlier analysis of approximately 540 of the donors showed that most TCR beta V segments appeared in productive rearrangements either about 87% or about 30% of the time, which broadly matched IMGT annotations. The classifier was reported to diagnose cytomegalovirus status with high specificity and sensitivity in both the original and validation cohorts. This cohort had only TCR beta chains sequenced, and the lack of alpha or paired-chain data limited which features could be detected. Immune exposure information for the cohort was limited to CMV serostatus. Most CMV-associated TCR beta chains appeared to be HLA-restricted in a later analysis, and the HLA associations seemed to be driven largely by CMV exposure.

To prepare the library, the immunoSEQ multiplex PCR assay was applied. A mixture of 60 forward primers for TCR Vbeta segments and 13 reverse primers for TCR Jbeta segments was used in the multiplex PCR. The CDR3 region of rearranged TCR beta genes was amplified from genomic DNA with a multiplex PCR assay. On the Illumina HiSeq System, the amplified TCR beta libraries were sequenced as 87-base-pair reads. Under the source paper's analysis protocol: A later analysis tallied roughly 76 million unique TCR beta chains across the 660 or so repertoires, and around 9.9 million of those chains were shared by two or more donors. Raw reads were error-corrected and collapsed into unique sequences with a nearest-neighbor algorithm that merged closely related sequences to remove PCR and sequencing errors. Alignment of CDR3 sequences to IMGT reference sequences was used to assign V, D and J gene segments. For a sequence to be retained, a match of at least six nucleotides was required to both a V gene segment and a J gene segment. Rearrangements were called productive when the CDR3 lacked stop codons and stayed in frame with V and J; all others were non-productive. CDR3 was defined by IMGT convention, running from the second conserved V-encoded cysteine to the conserved J-encoded phenylalanine. In an earlier analysis of roughly 580 of the donors, sequences lacking an unambiguous match to a single V gene segment were excluded. In an earlier analysis of around 600 of the donors, V segments were called functional above 56.7% productive rearrangements and were called segregating when the between-donor standard deviation exceeded 5%. A statistical classification framework was built for diagnosing cytomegalovirus status from the catalog of TCR beta chain sequences. V and J gene assignment, in a later analysis, came from comparing TCR nucleotide sequences with IMGT/GENE-DB human TR gene sequences. The TCRdist pipeline was used in a later analysis to assign CDR3 sequences and most-parsimonious VDJ recombination scenarios. In a later analysis, each TCR beta chain was defined by its CDR3 amino acid sequence together with its V-gene family, and reads without a unique V-gene family were excluded. As a way to deal with suspected cross-contamination and a sequencing artifact, a later analysis dropped 640 or so nucleotide sequences that were highly shared and had low generation probability. For each public chain, a later analysis derived a clonal expansion index from normalized ranks of inferred template counts within each repertoire. A later analysis computed generation probabilities with a VDJ recombination model fitted to out-of-frame rearrangements, and checked the results against IGoR. Hypergeometric tests were used in a later analysis to score TCR-TCR, TCR-HLA and TCR-CMV co-occurrence, with a repertoire-size bias correction applied to the TCR pairs. False discovery rates were estimated in a later analysis by permuting HLA or CMV assignments 20 times. In a later analysis, co-occurring TCRs were grouped using DBSCAN, with TCRdist sequence similarity added in when clustering inside HLA-allele-positive subsets. Repertoires with fewer than 30,000 or more than 120,000 public chains were left out of co-occurrence clustering, as were five repertoires with anomalous nucleotide sharing. TCRdb took this table from immuneACCESS and kept in-frame rearrangements with V and J called. Such tables lack part of the clones; where checked against another copy, unresolved V genes explain under half of the gap, and the rest is unexplained. V, J and clone size are those of that table, while D and trimming were read from the DNA. The sample has about 160,000 clones on record, roughly three quarters of them singletons. Approximately 3.4% of the sample is in the top ten clones.

As for this clone: The antigen it binds to is not known. No much larger clonotype is one base removed from it; base qualities were not supplied.

CDR3 length: 13 amino acids, cysteine to phenylalanine. The only DNA kept is the CDR3, 39 bases in frame from the first base. CDR1 and CDR2 are drawn from the germline V gene: SGHTS, YDEGEE. V is reduced by 2 bases and J by 7 bases, leaving a spacing of 12 bases between them. The cohort was made up of about 670 healthy bone marrow donors. At the time of sampling, all cohort members were nominally healthy, though unrecorded immune exposures were likely present. The donor tested CMV seropositive and was one of the 289 seropositive cohort members. A peripheral blood sample was collected from each donor, and TCR beta sequencing was performed on peripheral blood mononuclear cells. Genomic DNA extraction from the blood cell samples was performed with the Qiagen DNeasy Blood Extraction Kit.

Sequencing was done on a sample of PBMCs. The TCR originated in a woman in her fifties or sixties in good health and CMV-seropositive. The chain couples TRBV5-8 to TRBJ1-2; too little of a D gene remains to name it. The nucleotide sequence is TGTGCCAGCAGCTTAGCGGCATTCCCTGGCTACACCTTC. This sequence encodes CASSLAAFPGYTF.